These 12 T cell receptor beta chains came from one sample sequenced in a study of CD8 T cells in ankylosing spondylitis. Regarding the study as a whole: In ankylosing spondylitis blood, a motif of seven to nine highly homologous TCR beta variants appeared characteristic.

Each CDR3 protein gets one entry after TCRdb re-called the 5' RACE reads with MiXCR. The sample yields around 390,000 distinct CDR3 sequences, 20% to 25% seen once. No cognate antigen is known for these TCRs. The specimen was blood, either unsorted or a sorted T cell fraction (not recorded which). The source is a male donor with ankylosing spondylitis.

In this sample, this clonotype turned up a few times. The chain carries TRBV28 and TRBJ2-3; TRBD2 agrees at 7 bases. The CDR3 totals 17 residues. The trim removed 5 bases at V and 2 bases at J, leaving 13 bases unmatched. CDR1 MDHEN and CDR2 SYDVKM come from the germline V gene. CDR3 coding DNA: TGTGCCAGCAGTGGGGCGCGGGGGACTCTACTCACAGATACGCAGTATTTT. Its translation: CASSGARGTLLTDTQYF.

The rearrangement links TRBV28 to TRBJ1-2; the D is unclear. Germline lookup yields CDR1 MDHEN and CDR2 SYDVKM. This CDR3 is 14 amino acids long. Trimming shortened V by 3 bases and J by 2 bases, and 10 bases separated the two germline ends. CDR3 in DNA: TGTGCCAGCAGTTTTCGTGCCGGAAACTATGGCTACACCTTC. Encoded protein: CASSFRAGNYGYTF.

This clonotype was seen a few times. The chain is built from TRBV24-1 and TRBJ2-3; D gene unclear. V lost 7 bases to trimming and J lost 6 bases, with 7 bases between them. The CDR3 extends over 11 amino acids. In germline, CDR1 is KGHDR, CDR2 SFDVKD. The CDR3 DNA reads TGTGCCACCAGCTGGGCGGATACGCAGTATTTT. It translates to CATSWADTQYF.

This clonotype was seen only a few times. J is TRBJ2-2 and V is TRBV4-2; D not certain. The V end lost 0 bases, the J end lost 6 bases, and 5 bases lay between the germline ends. In germline, CDR1 is LGHNA, CDR2 YNFKEQ. This CDR3 has 13 residues. The CDR3 region is CASSQEDPGELFF. CDR3 nucleotide sequence: TGTGCCAGCAGCCAAGAAGACCCCGGGGAGCTGTTTTTT.

This clonotype has more than one count but fewer than ten. The chain combines TRBV24-1 with TRBJ2-1; 12 bases are a match to TRBD1. Germline V gene data show CDR1 as KGHDR and CDR2 as SFDVKD. V dropped 3 bases and J dropped 9; count of bases not matched to a gene: 5. This CDR3 comprises 15 residues. For the CDR3, the DNA is TGTGCCACCAGTGATAGGGACAGGGGGCATGTTGAGCAGTTCTTC. Translated, it gives CATSDRDRGHVEQFF.

This chain connects TRBV11-2 to TRBJ1-5, with D uncertain. The CDR3 covers 14 residues. Trimming shortened V by 0 bases and J by 0 bases, and 3 bases separated the two germline ends. The germline CDR1 and CDR2 sequences are SGHAT and FQNNGV. The CDR3: CASSLEGSNQPQHF. The CDR3 DNA follows: TGTGCCAGCAGCTTAGAGGGTAGCAATCAGCCCCAGCATTTT.

The rearrangement joins TRBV19 to TRBJ2-2; 9 bases are shared with TRBD1. V gave up 4 bases and J gave up 7 bases; unmatched junction bases: 13. The germline CDR1 and CDR2 sequences are LNHDA and SQIVND (reference sequence). This CDR3 has 17 amino acids. In DNA form, the CDR3 reads TGTGCCAGTAGTACGAGAACACCGGGACAGGGTATCGGGGAGCTGTTTTTT. This encodes CASSTRTPGQGIGELFF.

The chain uses TRBV4-2 and TRBJ2-7; D is unclear. CDR3 size: 15 residues. Trimming shortened V by 0 bases and J by 6 bases, and 15 bases separated the two germline ends. CDR1 and CDR2 from the germline V gene are LGHNA and YNFKEQ. CDR3 in DNA: TGTGCCAGCAGCCAAGATGGGATAGGGATCTCCGAGCAGTACTTC. Protein product: CASSQDGIGISEQYF.

This clonotype was detected only a few times. The chain carries TRBV29-1 and TRBJ2-7; D possibly uses TRBD1 or TRBD2 (6 bases each). Trimming removed 1 base from V and 5 bases from J, with 9 bases in between. Germline CDR1 SQVTM, CDR2 ANQGSEA. CDR3 length: 12 residues. CDR3 DNA sequence: TGCAGCGTTGAAGGGGGGGCCGACGAGCAGTACTTC. Amino acid sequence: CSVEGGADEQYF.

This clonotype came up a few times. The gene calls are TRBV6-1 and TRBJ2-7; D perhaps matches TRBD1 (6 bases). The V gene's germline CDR1 is MNHNS and CDR2 SASEGT. The CDR3 is 13 residues long. Trimming left V 6 bases short and J 1 base short, with 10 bases between. CDR3 amino acids: CASRIGQSYEQYF. CDR3 in DNA: TGTGCCAGCAGAATCGGACAGTCCTACGAGCAGTACTTC.

This clonotype has more than one count but fewer than ten. In DNA form, the CDR3 reads TGTGCCAGCAGCTTGTCGGGGTTCAACTATGGCTACACCTTC. Translated, it gives CASSLSGFNYGYTF. This chain connects TRBV5-6 to TRBJ1-2; D is uncertain. The germline gives CDR1 SGHDT, CDR2 YYEEEE. The CDR3 has 14 residues. V was shortened by 1 base and J by 2 bases, with 9 bases between the two germline ends. Supplemented by reference TRBV5-6 and TRBJ1-2, the full variable domain reads DAGVTQSPTHLIKTRGQQVTLRCSPKSGHDTVSWYQQALGQGPQFIFQYYEEEERQRGNFPDRFSGHQFPNYSSELNVNALLLGDSALYLCASSLSGFNYGYTFGSGTRLTVV.

CDR3 sequence: CAISELAGGNYEQYF. The CDR3 coding sequence is TGTGCCATCAGTGAGCTAGCGGGAGGAAACTACGAGCAGTACTTC. The chain employs TRBV10-3 and TRBJ2-7; 11 bases agree with TRBD2. J gave up 3 bases and V 2 bases, and 3 bases lay outside the gene matches. Looked up from germline, CDR1 is ENHRY and CDR2 is SYGVKD. CDR3 length: 15 amino acids.